This entry lists 15 T cell receptor beta chains sequenced from one sample in a study of beta chain features in type 1 diabetes. No antigen has been identified for these receptors. Expressed TCRB transcripts were sequenced because the entire RNA isolate underwent reverse transcription. Libraries were prepared by immunoSEQ multiplex PCR; TCRdb keeps only in-frame clonotypes and omits some of them. The sample lists about 650,000 clones; around an eighth were seen once. Findings and caveats of the study: Shortening that was moderate but significant affected the TCRB CDR3s of Type 1 diabetes patients in all four CD4+ subsets.

Material: naive CD4+ T cells from blood. The source is a man aged 30-40 years with type 1 diabetes.

This clone was recorded a few times. This chain links TRBV7-6 with TRBJ1-5; possible D gene TRBD1, 6 bases. The CDR3 is made up of 17 amino acids. The germline V gene has CDR1 SGHVS and CDR2 FNYEAQ. V was clipped by 5 bases and J by 0 bases, with 17 bases between them. The CDR3 bases are TGTGCCAGCAGCCAAGGACAGCAGCCTAATAGCAATCAGCCCCAGCATTTT. It is translated as CASSQGQQPNSNQPQHF.

This clone was counted a few times. CDR3 loop: CASSPRTGTNTIYF. The CDR3 nucleotides are TGTGCCAGCAGCCCCCGGACAGGGACAAACACCATATATTTT. This chain uses TRBV9 with TRBJ1-3, with 8 positions matching TRBD1. The V gene's germline CDR1 is SGDLS and CDR2 YYNGEE. The V and J ends lost 4 bases and 6 bases, in that order; junction bases with no gene match: 6. The CDR3 runs 14 residues.

The V and J genes are TRBV6-5 and TRBJ2-1, with 7 nucleotides matching TRBD2. Germline V gives CDR1 MNHEY, CDR2 SVGAGI. The CDR3 consists of 13 residues. V dropped 8 bases and J dropped 4; count of bases not matched to a gene: 5. Here the CDR3 reads CASGGLIYNEQFF. The CDR3 DNA is TGTGCCAGCGGGGGACTAATTTACAATGAGCAGTTCTTC.

This clone was counted a few times. The chain carries TRBV2 and TRBJ2-2; 10 nucleotides align to TRBD2. The CDR3 has 15 amino acids. Trimming removed 6 bases from V and 2 bases from J; junction bases left unmatched: 3. Germline lookup yields CDR1 SNHLY and CDR2 FYNNEI. Written as DNA, the CDR3 is TGTGCCAGCAGAAGGACTAGCGGTAACACCGGGGAGCTGTTTTTT. As protein: CASRRTSGNTGELFF.

J is TRBJ1-3 and V is TRBV7-2; no clear D. Trimming left V 1 base short and J 4 bases short, with 5 bases between. The CDR3 runs to 13 residues. The germline CDR1 and CDR2 sequences are SGHTA and FQGNSA. CDR3 region: CASSLEGGNTIYF. CDR3 sequence (DNA): TGTGCCAGCAGCTTAGAGGGAGGAAACACCATATATTTT.

The sample holds a few counts of this clone. The chain couples TRBV7-3 to TRBJ2-3, with TRBD1 matching 9 bases. J lost 5 bases, V lost 4 bases, and 10 bases had no gene match. Germline V lookup: CDR1 SGHTA, CDR2 FQGTGA. CDR3 length: 16 residues. The CDR3 DNA reads TGTGCCAGCAGCTACCGACCGGGACAGGGTGGAGATACGCAGTATTTT. The encoded protein is CASSYRPGQGGDTQYF.

This clone was seen more than once but under ten times. The chain employs TRBV4-2 and TRBJ2-3, with TRBD2 matching over 10 bases. This CDR3 has 14 residues. The germline gives CDR1 LGHNA, CDR2 YNFKEQ. V lost 0 bases and J lost 12; bases outside the gene matches: 6. The CDR3 DNA sequence: TGTGCCAGCAGCCAAGAATCTAGCGGGGGTGTCCAGTATTTT. Its translation is CASSQESSGGVQYF.

This chain uses TRBV11-2 with TRBJ2-1; 10 bases fit TRBD1. The CDR3 is 17 amino acids. After removal of 5 bases from V and 0 bases from J, the junction contained 7 bases not matched to a gene. Germline V lookup: CDR1 SGHAT, CDR2 FQNNGV. CDR3 DNA: TGTGCCAGCAGCAACCTGGGACAGGGGCGCTCCTACAATGAGCAGTTCTTC. Amino acids: CASSNLGQGRSYNEQFF.

This clone occurred a few times. J is TRBJ2-7 and V is TRBV2; D is perhaps TRBD1 (5 bases). There are 16 residues in the CDR3. Trimming cost V 4 bases and J 2 bases, with 18 bases left between them. Germline V gene lookup returns CDR1 SNHLY and CDR2 FYNNEI. Written as DNA, the CDR3 is TGTGCCAGCAGTGGTCCTAAGGGGAATCATGCCTACGAGCAGTACTTC. Residues: CASSGPKGNHAYEQYF.

This clone has a handful of counts. The rearrangement links TRBV5-1 to TRBJ1-4; 7 bases line up with TRBD1. Trimming at V came to 5 bases and at J to 6 bases, leaving 13 bases not matched to a gene. The CDR3 has 16 amino acids. Per the germline V gene, CDR1 is SGHRS and CDR2 is YFSETQ. CDR3 residues: CASRFLLDRADEKLFF. CDR3 bases: TGCGCCAGCAGGTTCCTCCTTGACAGGGCGGATGAAAAACTGTTTTTT.

The V gene is TRBV7-9, the J gene TRBJ1-5; possibly TRBD1 for D (5 bases). V lost 5 bases and J lost 4, with 18 bases in between. CDR3 size: 16 residues. In germline, CDR1 is SEHNR, CDR2 FQNEAQ (reference sequence). The CDR3 nucleotides are TGTGCCAGCAGCCCCTCCCTCGGGACCGTTAATCAGCCCCAGCATTTT. Its protein is CASSPSLGTVNQPQHF.

For the CDR3, the DNA is TGTGCCAGCAGTTCCCAGGGGCTCGGCAATCAGCCCCAGCATTTT. The encoded protein is CASSSQGLGNQPQHF. The chain is built from TRBV2 and TRBJ1-5, with D maybe TRBD1 (6 bases). V lost 5 bases, J lost 2 bases, and 13 bases lay in between. CDR3 length equals 15 residues. Germline assignment: CDR1 SNHLY and CDR2 FYNNEI.

In DNA form, the CDR3 reads TGTGCCAGCAGCTCAAGCCCACAGTTGGAAGCTTTCTTT. Its protein is CASSSSPQLEAFF. V is TRBV7-2 and J is TRBJ1-1, with unresolved D. V lost 4 bases and J 8 bases, leaving 14 bases between the germline ends. The germline V gene has CDR1 SGHTA and CDR2 FQGNSA. The CDR3 has 13 amino acids.

The rearrangement joins TRBV7-6 to TRBJ2-5; unclear D gene. The CDR3 is 12 amino acids. The germline gives CDR1 SGHVS, CDR2 FNYEAQ. V was trimmed by 6 bases and J by 5 bases, leaving 10 bases between them. CDR3 nucleotide sequence: TGTGCCAGCAGATGGACGGAGGAGACCCAGTACTTC. Residues: CASRWTEETQYF.

Here the CDR3 reads CASSASSSGVYNEQFF. The DNA of the CDR3 is TGTGCCAGCAGCGCCTCAAGTAGCGGGGTTTACAATGAGCAGTTCTTC. The chain uses TRBV9 and TRBJ2-1, with 8 bases aligning to TRBD2. With 3 bases clipped from V and 4 bases from J, the junction kept 9 bases outside the gene matches. Per the germline V gene, CDR1 is SGDLS and CDR2 is YYNGEE. This CDR3 is built from 16 residues.